The entry below gives a single TCR beta chain sequence along with its context. The source of the sample is a study of response to subunit inactivated influenza vaccine. Germline CDR1 is DFQATT and CDR2 is SNEGSKA (reference sequence). Losses at the gene ends were 2 bases for V and 6 bases for J; bases not matched to a gene: 1. The CDR3 is 12 amino acids. TCRdb passed the RT-PCR reads through MiXCR, listing each CDR3 protein once. Of a few hundred thousand distinct CDR3 sequences listed, over 9% are singletons. These data also featured in a second study, about T cells expressing NK-cell markers. This second report adds: UMI-tagged 5'RACE template switching yielded the TCR beta cDNA. HCMV seropositivity marked seven of the eight sequenced donors; one was seronegative.

V is TRBV20-1 and J is TRBJ2-1, with TRBD1 matching over 7 bases. The origin of this receptor is a man aged 50-59 years who received an inactivated influenza vaccine. Sequenced here: PBMCs from blood, sampled on the day of vaccination. The CDR3 DNA sequence: TGCAGTGCTAGAAGGGGGCGCAATGAGCAGTTCTTC. This sequence encodes CSARRGRNEQFF.